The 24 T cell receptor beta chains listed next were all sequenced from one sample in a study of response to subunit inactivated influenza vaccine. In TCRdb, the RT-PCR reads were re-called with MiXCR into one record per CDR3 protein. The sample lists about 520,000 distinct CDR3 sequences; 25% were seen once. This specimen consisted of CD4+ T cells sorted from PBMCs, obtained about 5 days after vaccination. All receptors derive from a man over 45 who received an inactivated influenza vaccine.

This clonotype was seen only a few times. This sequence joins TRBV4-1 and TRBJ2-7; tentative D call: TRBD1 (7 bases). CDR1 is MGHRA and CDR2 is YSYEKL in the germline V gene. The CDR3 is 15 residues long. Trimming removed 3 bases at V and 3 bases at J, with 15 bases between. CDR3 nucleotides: TGCGCCAGCAGCCATCCAGGAGGGACAGTCTACGAGCAGTACTTC. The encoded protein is CASSHPGGTVYEQYF.

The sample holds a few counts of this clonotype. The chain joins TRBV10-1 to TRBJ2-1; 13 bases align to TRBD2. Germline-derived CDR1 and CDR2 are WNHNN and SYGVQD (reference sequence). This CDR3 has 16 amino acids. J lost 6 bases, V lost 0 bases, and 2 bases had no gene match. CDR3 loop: CASSESTSGGSNEQFF. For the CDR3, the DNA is TGCGCCAGCAGTGAGTCGACTAGCGGGGGGTCCAATGAGCAGTTCTTC.

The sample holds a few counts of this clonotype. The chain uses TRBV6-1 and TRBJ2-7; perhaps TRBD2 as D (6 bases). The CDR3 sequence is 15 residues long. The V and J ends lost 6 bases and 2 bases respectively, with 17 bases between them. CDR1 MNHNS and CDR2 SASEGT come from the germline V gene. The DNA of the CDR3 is TGTGCCAGCAGCCCTGCCGGCGGGGAGACCTACGAGCAGTACTTC. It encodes CASSPAGGETYEQYF.

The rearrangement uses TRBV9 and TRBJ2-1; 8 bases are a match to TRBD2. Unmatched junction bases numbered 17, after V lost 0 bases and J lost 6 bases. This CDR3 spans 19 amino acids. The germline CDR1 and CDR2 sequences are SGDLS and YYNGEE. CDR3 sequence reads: CASSVGPPHTGTRSNEQFF. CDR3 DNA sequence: TGTGCCAGCAGCGTAGGGCCGCCCCATACCGGGACTAGGTCCAATGAGCAGTTCTTC.

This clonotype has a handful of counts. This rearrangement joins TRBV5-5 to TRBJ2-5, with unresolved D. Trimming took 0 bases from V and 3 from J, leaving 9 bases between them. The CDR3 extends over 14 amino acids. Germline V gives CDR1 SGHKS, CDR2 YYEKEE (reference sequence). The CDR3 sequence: CASSLARTEETQYF. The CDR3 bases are TGTGCCAGCAGCTTGGCCCGAACTGAAGAGACCCAGTACTTC.

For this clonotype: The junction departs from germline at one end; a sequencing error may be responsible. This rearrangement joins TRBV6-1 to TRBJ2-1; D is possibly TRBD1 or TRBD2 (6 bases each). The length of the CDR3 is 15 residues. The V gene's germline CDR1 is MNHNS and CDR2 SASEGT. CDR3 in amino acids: CASRPGAGLYDEQFF. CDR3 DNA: TGTGCCAGCAGACCGGGGGCGGGTCTCTACGATGAGCAGTTCTTC.

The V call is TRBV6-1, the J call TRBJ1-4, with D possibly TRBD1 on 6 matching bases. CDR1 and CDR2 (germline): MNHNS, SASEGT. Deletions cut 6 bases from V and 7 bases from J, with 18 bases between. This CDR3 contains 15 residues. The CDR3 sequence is CASSPQGRVGEKLFF. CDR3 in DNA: TGTGCCAGCAGCCCTCAGGGGCGGGTTGGTGAAAAACTGTTTTTT.

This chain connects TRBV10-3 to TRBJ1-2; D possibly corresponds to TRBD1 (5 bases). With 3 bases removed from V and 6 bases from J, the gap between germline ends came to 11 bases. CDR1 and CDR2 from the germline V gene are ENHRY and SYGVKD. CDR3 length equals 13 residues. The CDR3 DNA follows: TGTGCCATCAGTGATACAGGACCAGATGGCTACACCTTC. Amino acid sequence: CAISDTGPDGYTF.

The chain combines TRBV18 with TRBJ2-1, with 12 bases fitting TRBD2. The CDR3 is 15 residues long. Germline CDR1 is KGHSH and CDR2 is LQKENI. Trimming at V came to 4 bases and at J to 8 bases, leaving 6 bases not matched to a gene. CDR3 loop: CASSQGLAGRYEQFF. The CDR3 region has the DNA TGTGCCAGCTCACAGGGACTAGCGGGTCGGTATGAGCAGTTCTTC.

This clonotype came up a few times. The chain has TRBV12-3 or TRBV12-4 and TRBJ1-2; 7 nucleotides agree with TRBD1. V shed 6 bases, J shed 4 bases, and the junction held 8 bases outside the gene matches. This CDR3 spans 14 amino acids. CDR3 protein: CASSQGDRAYGYTF. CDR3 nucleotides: TGTGCCAGCAGCCAGGGGGATAGGGCCTATGGCTACACCTTC.

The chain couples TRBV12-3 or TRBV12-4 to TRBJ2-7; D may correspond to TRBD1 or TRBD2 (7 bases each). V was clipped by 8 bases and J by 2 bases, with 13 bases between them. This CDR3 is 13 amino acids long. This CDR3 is CASGRGQTYEQYF. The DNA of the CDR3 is TGTGCCAGCGGGAGGGGGCAGACCTACGAGCAGTACTTC.

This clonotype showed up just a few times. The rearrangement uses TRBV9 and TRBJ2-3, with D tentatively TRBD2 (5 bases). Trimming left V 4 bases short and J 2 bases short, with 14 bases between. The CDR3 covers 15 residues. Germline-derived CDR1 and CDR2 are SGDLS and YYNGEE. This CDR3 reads CASSPGLAYTDTQYF. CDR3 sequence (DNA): TGTGCCAGCAGCCCCGGACTGGCTTACACAGATACGCAGTATTTT.

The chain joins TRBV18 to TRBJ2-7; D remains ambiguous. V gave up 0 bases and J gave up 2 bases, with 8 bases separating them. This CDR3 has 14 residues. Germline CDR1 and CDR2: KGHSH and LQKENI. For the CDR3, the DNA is TGTGCCAGCTCACCACCCCACGGAACCTACGAGCAGTACTTC. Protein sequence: CASSPPHGTYEQYF.

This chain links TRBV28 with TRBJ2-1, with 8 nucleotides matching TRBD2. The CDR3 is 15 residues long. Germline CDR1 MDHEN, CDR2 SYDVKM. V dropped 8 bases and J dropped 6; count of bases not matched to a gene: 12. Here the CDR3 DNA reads TGTGCCAGCCAATACGGGAGGGACACAGGCAATGAGCAGTTCTTC. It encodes CASQYGRDTGNEQFF.

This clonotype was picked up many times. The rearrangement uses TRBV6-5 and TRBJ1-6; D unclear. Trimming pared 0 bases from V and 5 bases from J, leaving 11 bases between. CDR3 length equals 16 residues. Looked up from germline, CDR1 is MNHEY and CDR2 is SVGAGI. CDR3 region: CASSYSRPQNNSPLHF. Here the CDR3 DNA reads TGTGCCAGCAGTTACTCGAGACCTCAGAATAATTCACCCCTCCACTTT.

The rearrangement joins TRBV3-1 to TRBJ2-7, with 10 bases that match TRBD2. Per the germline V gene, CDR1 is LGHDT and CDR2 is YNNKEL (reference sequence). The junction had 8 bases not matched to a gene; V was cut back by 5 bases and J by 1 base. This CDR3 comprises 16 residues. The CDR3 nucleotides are TGTGCCAGCAGCTCATTGACTAGCGGGCCATCCTACGAGCAGTACTTC. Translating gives CASSSLTSGPSYEQYF.

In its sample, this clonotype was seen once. CDR3 nucleotide sequence: TGCGCCAGCAGCCAGAGACTCCGCGGGGGAGATGATACGCAGTATTTT. Translating it yields CASSQRLRGGDDTQYF. The gene calls are TRBV4-3 and TRBJ2-3, with TRBD2 matching 7 bases. The junction had 12 bases not matched to a gene; V was cut back by 3 bases and J by 6 bases. From germline, CDR1 is LGHNA and CDR2 YSLEER. The CDR3 is 16 residues long.

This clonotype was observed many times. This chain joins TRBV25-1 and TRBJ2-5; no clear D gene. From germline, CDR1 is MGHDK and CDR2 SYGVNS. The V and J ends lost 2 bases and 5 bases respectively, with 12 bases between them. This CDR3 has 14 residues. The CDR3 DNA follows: TGTGCCAGCAGTGAAATCAGTAGCTCGGAGACCCAGTACTTC. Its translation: CASSEISSSETQYF.

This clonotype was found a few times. Here the CDR3 reads CASSQGPGSSYEQYF. CDR3 in DNA: TGCGCCAGCAGCCAAGGTCCCGGAAGCTCCTACGAGCAGTACTTC. This chain connects TRBV4-3 to TRBJ2-7; D remains unclear. Between the trimmed V and J ends, which lost 1 base and 0 bases, there was a span of 10 bases. Germline CDR1 LGHNA, CDR2 YSLEER. The CDR3 totals 15 residues.

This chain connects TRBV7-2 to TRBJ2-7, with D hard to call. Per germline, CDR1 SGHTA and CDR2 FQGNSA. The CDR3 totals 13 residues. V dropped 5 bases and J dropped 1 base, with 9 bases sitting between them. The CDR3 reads CASSTSPSYEQYF. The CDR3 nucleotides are TGTGCCAGCAGCACATCTCCATCCTACGAGCAGTACTTC.

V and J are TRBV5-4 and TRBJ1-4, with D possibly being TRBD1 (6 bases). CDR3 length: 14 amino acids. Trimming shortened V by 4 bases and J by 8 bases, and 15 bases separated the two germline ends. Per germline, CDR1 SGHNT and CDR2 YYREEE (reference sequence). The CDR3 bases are TGTGCCAGCAGCCACCCGGGACAAGAAGAAAAACTGTTTTTT. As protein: CASSHPGQEEKLFF.

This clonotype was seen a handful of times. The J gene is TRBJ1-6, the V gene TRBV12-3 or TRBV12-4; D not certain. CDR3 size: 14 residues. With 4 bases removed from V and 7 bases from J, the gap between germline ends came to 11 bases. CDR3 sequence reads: CASSSDRENSPLHF. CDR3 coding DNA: TGTGCCAGCAGTTCCGACCGGGAGAATTCACCCCTCCACTTT.

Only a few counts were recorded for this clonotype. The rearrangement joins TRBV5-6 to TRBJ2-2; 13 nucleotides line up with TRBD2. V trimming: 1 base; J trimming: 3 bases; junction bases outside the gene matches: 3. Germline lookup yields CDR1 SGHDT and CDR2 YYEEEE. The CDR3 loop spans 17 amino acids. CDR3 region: CASSLWTSGGHTGELFF. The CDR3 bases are TGTGCCAGCAGCTTGTGGACTAGCGGGGGCCACACCGGGGAGCTGTTTTTT.

DNA for the CDR3: TGTGCCAGCAATCGGGACAGGGGAGCTAACGAGCAGTACTTC. It codes for CASNRDRGANEQYF. This sequence joins TRBV6-2 or TRBV6-3 and TRBJ2-7; TRBD1 agrees at 10 bases. Trimming at V came to 7 bases and at J to 5 bases, leaving 8 bases not matched to a gene. CDR1 and CDR2 (germline): MNHEY, SVGEGT. This CDR3 has 14 residues.